This T cell receptor beta chain comes out of a study of cytomegalovirus exposure and HLA in healthy donors. In the case of this clone: No antigen is known for it.

With 60 Vbeta and 13 Jbeta primers, the PCR was carried out. Sequenced by immunoSEQ multiplex PCR; TCRdb stores in-frame clones only, minus some. The sample contains over 150,000 clones, 80% to 85% of which appear only once. Findings and caveats of the study: When presence/absence was analysed, sequencing depth was taken to be roughly uniform across donors. In vitro work confirmed that a few CMV-associated chains recognize CMV antigens. The study listed some 160 cytomegalovirus-associated TCR beta chains.

Germline V CDR1 and CDR2: SGHVS, FNYEAQ. V was pared by 1 base and J by 3 bases, with 6 bases of the junction left unmatched. The CDR3 is made up of 15 amino acids. The sequencing sample was made of PBMCs. V gene TRBV7-6 combines with J gene TRBJ2-7; 7 nucleotides match TRBD2. The clonotype was recovered from a human donor in good health. The CDR3 DNA reads as TGTGCCAGCAGCTTAGAGGCTAGCGGCTTCTACGAGCAGTACTTC. Amino acids: CASSLEASGFYEQYF.